This T cell receptor beta chain was captured by sequencing in a study of T cell responses to AZD1222 COVID-19 vaccine. Study-wide background: Recipients boosted at about 4 weeks or about 12 weeks are pooled. Study-wide results and limits: Possibly, clonal diversity was underestimated; donors were largely white British and included more females. The study found Spike-specific TCR breadth and depth rose after two AZD1222 doses. Samples come after the peak T cell response, not at day 14.

Sequencing used immunoSEQ multiplex PCR; TCRdb keeps in-frame clones, though not all of them. The data contain more than 100,000 clones, more than 75% of them seen just once; the ten biggest clones take up over 3%. Per the germline V gene, CDR1 is MNHEY and CDR2 is SVGAGI. The germline V and J ends were trimmed by 2 bases and 6 bases, with 10 bases remaining between them. The CDR3 length is 13 residues. Notes on this clone: No antigen is known for it.

The receptor's source is an adult in good health. The chain joins TRBV6-5 to TRBJ1-1; D is undetermined. The input for sequencing was peripheral blood, taken on day 0 of AZD1222 vaccination. Written as DNA, the CDR3 is TGTGCCAGCAGTTACCTGGTAACAGCTGAAGCTTTCTTT. It encodes CASSYLVTAEAFF.